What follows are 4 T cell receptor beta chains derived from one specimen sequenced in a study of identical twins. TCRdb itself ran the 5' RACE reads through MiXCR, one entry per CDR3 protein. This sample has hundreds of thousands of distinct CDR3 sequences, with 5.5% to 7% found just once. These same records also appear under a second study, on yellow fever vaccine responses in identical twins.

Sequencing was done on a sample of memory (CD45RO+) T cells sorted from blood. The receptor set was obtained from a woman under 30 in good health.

The CDR3 is CASRPTSGSYNEQFF. DNA of the CDR3: TGCGCCAGCAGGCCAACTAGCGGGTCTTACAATGAGCAGTTCTTC. This chain links TRBV10-2 with TRBJ2-1; TRBD2 matches at 9 bases. J lost 4 bases, V lost 6 bases, and 7 bases had no gene match. This CDR3 has 15 residues. Germline assignment: CDR1 WSHSY and CDR2 SAAADI.

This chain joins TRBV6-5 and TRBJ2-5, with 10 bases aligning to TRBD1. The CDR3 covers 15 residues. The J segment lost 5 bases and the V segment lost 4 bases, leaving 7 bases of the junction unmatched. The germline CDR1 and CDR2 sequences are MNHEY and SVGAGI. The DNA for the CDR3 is TGTGCCAGCAGTTCGTCGACAGGGGGCGGGGAGACCCAGTACTTC. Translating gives CASSSSTGGGETQYF.

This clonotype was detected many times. CDR3 residues: CASSEKGLGNEQFF. CDR3 coding DNA: TGTGCCAGCAGTGAAAAAGGACTTGGAAATGAGCAGTTCTTC. The chain links TRBV2 to TRBJ2-1, with D possibly TRBD2 on 5 matching bases. The CDR3 totals 14 residues. V lost 2 bases and J lost 7, with 12 bases in between. CDR1 and CDR2 (germline): SNHLY, FYNNEI.

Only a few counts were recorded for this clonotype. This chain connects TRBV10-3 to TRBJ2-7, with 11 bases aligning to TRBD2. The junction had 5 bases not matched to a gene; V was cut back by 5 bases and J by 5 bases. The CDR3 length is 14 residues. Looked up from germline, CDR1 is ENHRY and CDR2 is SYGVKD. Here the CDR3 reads CAISPGTSGNEQYF. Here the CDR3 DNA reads TGTGCCATCAGTCCCGGGACTAGCGGTAACGAGCAGTACTTC.